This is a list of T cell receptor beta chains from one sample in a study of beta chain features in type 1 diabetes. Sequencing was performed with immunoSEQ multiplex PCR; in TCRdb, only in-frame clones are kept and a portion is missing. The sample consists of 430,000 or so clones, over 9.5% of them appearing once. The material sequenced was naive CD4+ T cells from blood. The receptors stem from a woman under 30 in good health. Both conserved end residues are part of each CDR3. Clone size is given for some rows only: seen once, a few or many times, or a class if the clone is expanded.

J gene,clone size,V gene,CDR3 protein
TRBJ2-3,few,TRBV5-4,CASSLETPSSDTQYF
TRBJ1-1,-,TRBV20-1,CSAGRTEAFF
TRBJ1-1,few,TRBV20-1,CSWGFPTEAFF
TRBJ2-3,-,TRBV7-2,CASRRRTSGSTDTQYF
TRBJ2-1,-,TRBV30,CAWSHRRYNEQFF
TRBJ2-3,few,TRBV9,CASSVVQATDTQYF
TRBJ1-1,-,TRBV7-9,CASSATGDNTEAFF
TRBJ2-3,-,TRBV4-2,CASSQEWPTDTQYF
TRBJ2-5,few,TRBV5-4,CASSHLSGAQETQYF
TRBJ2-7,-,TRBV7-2,CASSRKTSGEQYF
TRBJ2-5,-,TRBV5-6,CASSPRVLAGVTETQYF
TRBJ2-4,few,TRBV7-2,CASSLADGTKNIQYF
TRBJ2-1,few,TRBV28,CASIGGWSYNEQFF
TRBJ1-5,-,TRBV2,CASSDSTGYQPQHF
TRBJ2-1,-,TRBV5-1,CASSLLERGSYNEQFF
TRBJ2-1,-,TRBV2,CASKEQFF
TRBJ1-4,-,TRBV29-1,CSVGSRGEKLFF
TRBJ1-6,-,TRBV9,CASSVGWTGVGSPLHF
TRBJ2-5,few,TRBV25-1,CASSDRFLETQYF
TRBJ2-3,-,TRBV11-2,CASSQGDRLSTDTQYF
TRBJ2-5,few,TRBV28,CASSLPTGQGTMYF
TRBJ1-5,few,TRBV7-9,CASSLVVGPINQPQHF
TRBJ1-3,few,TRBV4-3,CASSHRTGVGNTIYF
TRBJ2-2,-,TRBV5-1,CASRAEGSNTGELFF
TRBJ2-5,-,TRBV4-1,CASSQKTQEQETQYF
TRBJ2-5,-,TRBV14,CASRDSGGKTQYF
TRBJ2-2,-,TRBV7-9,CASSLYTGELFF
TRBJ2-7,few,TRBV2,CASSLRTYREGGYEQYF
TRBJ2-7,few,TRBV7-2,CASSSTSGRIYEQYF
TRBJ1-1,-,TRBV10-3,CAISALSNTEAFF
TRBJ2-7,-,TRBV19,CASSDRDEQYF